These T cell receptor beta chains were read from a single sample in a study of T cells after yellow fever vaccination. TCRdb independently ran MiXCR on the 5' RACE reads; one entry per CDR3 protein. The profile covers about 220,000 distinct CDR3 sequences, with about 3% appearing a single time and around 3.2% taken by the ten largest. Sequencing was performed on CD4+ T cells sorted from PBMCs, taken 10 days after the yellow fever booster vaccination. The receptors shown here come from a man between 18 and 29 years old who received the YFV17D yellow fever vaccine. The CDR3 runs from the conserved cysteine through the conserved F or W. Fields, in order: V gene, J gene, D gene, clone size, CDR3 protein, CDR3 DNA. D genes are given only for firm matches. Expanded clones are given a class, and other clones once, few, many or no size at all.

TRBV25-1	TRBJ1-2	NA	NA	CASSEFWGYTF	TGTGCCAGCAGTGAATTCTGGGGCTACACCTTC
TRBV5-1	TRBJ2-5	TRBD2	NA	CASSLVAGPLAGGLYF	TGCGCCAGCAGCTTGGTGGCAGGGCCTCTAGCGGGGGGCCTGTACTTC
TRBV5-1	TRBJ2-5	NA	NA	CASSLLTSLPQETQYF	TGCGCCAGCAGCTTGTTGACTAGTCTCCCCCAAGAGACCCAGTACTTC
TRBV10-3	TRBJ2-5	TRBD1	many	CASYAGTAEETQYF	TGTGCCAGCTACGCCGGGACAGCTGAAGAGACCCAGTACTTC
TRBV5-6	TRBJ1-2	NA	many	CASSLGGGYGYTF	TGTGCCAGCAGCTTGGGGGGCGGCTATGGCTACACCTTC
TRBV18	TRBJ1-1	NA	many	CASSPRASRSGQGNMNTEAFF	TGTGCCAGCTCACCACGCGCAAGTCGTTCGGGGCAGGGAAATATGAACACTGAAGCTTTCTTT
TRBV27	TRBJ1-4	TRBD1	NA	CASSIEYRGNEKLFF	TGTGCCAGCAGCATCGAGTACAGGGGAAATGAAAAACTGTTTTTT
TRBV7-3	TRBJ2-3	NA	many	CASSTPSAPTDTQYF	TGTGCCAGCAGCACCCCCAGCGCCCCCACAGATACGCAGTATTTT
TRBV7-6	TRBJ2-5	NA	many	CASGYRVGETQYF	TGTGCCAGCGGCTACAGGGTCGGGGAGACCCAGTACTTC
TRBV10-3	TRBJ1-2	NA	NA	CAISPNRAADGYTF	TGTGCCATCAGCCCGAACAGAGCAGCAGATGGCTACACCTTC
TRBV5-1	TRBJ1-1	NA	few	CASSLAAGSNTEAFF	TGCGCCAGCAGCTTGGCCGCGGGATCGAACACTGAAGCTTTCTTT
TRBV18	TRBJ2-2	NA	NA	CASSITRGDTGELFF	TGTGCCAGCTCGATAACCAGGGGCGACACCGGGGAGCTGTTTTTT
TRBV5-1	TRBJ2-1	TRBD2	many	CASSFSSGGSYNEQFF	TGCGCCAGCAGCTTCTCTAGCGGGGGGTCCTACAATGAGCAGTTCTTC
TRBV6-5	TRBJ1-5	NA	NA	CASKRDGNQPQHF	TGTGCCAGCAAGCGGGATGGCAATCAGCCCCAGCATTTT
TRBV2	TRBJ2-2	TRBD2	few	CASNGGGTGELFF	TGTGCCAGCAACGGGGGGGGCACCGGGGAGCTGTTTTTT
TRBV4-3	TRBJ1-2	NA	NA	CASSQAPRNYGYTF	TGCGCCAGCAGCCAAGCTCCCCGTAACTATGGCTACACCTTC
TRBV29-1	TRBJ1-1	TRBD1	NA	CSGTGTGGTEAFF	TGCAGCGGCACCGGGACAGGGGGCACTGAAGCTTTCTTT
TRBV5-1	TRBJ1-2	NA	many	CASSLEGGYTF	TGTGCCAGCAGCTTAGAGGGTGGCTACACCTTC
TRBV20-1	TRBJ2-7	TRBD2	few	CSARSRGGAYYEQYF	TGCAGTGCTAGAAGTCGCGGGGGGGCTTACTACGAGCAGTACTTC
TRBV5-4	TRBJ2-5	TRBD2	few	CASSSPTSGGLAETQYF	TGTGCCAGCAGCTCCCCCACTAGCGGGGGCCTAGCGGAGACCCAGTACTTC
TRBV9	TRBJ1-1	NA	many	CASSVDGGRTEAFF	TGTGCCAGCAGCGTAGATGGGGGTCGGACTGAAGCTTTCTTT
TRBV20-1	TRBJ2-3	NA	NA	CSARDRRGNYRGDTQYF	TGCAGTGCTAGAGATAGGAGGGGGAACTATCGCGGGGATACGCAGTATTTT
TRBV7-2	TRBJ2-5	TRBD2	few	CASSLGSSGGLETQYF	TGTGCCAGCAGCTTAGGTTCTAGCGGGGGTTTAGAGACCCAGTACTTC
TRBV7-2	TRBJ1-4	NA	few	CASSPHINSFNEKLFF	TGTGCCAGCAGCCCACACATAAACAGCTTTAATGAAAAACTGTTTTTT
TRBV27	TRBJ2-7	TRBD2	few	CASRWGLGGTLNEQYF	TGTGCCAGCAGATGGGGATTGGGGGGGACTTTAAACGAGCAGTACTTC
TRBV6-5	TRBJ1-6	NA	many	CASRTQGYSPLHF	TGTGCCAGCAGGACACAGGGTTACTCACCCCTCCACTTT
TRBV28	TRBJ2-3	TRBD1	NA	CASRNRGSTDTQYF	TGTGCCAGCAGAAACAGGGGGAGCACAGATACGCAGTATTTT
TRBV20-1	TRBJ1-4	NA	many	CALRRPSGEKLFF	TGCGCCCTAAGGCGGCCGTCTGGTGAAAAACTGTTTTTT